The 14 T cell receptor beta chains in this list originate from one sample, sequenced in a study of T cells after yellow fever vaccination. Using its own MiXCR run on the 5' RACE reads, TCRdb lists one record per CDR3 protein. The table includes about 240,000 distinct CDR3 sequences, 3.6% detected once. Sequenced here: PBMCs, sampled 15 days after the yellow fever booster vaccination. The receptors originated from a man aged 18 to 29 who received the YFV17D yellow fever vaccine.

Many counts were recorded for this clonotype. The V and J genes are TRBV7-2 and TRBJ2-4, with 9 nucleotides matching TRBD2. Germline loops: CDR1 SGHTA, CDR2 FQGNSA. The J segment lost 8 bases and the V segment lost 5 bases, leaving 10 bases of the junction unmatched. The length of the CDR3 is 15 residues. CDR3: CASSQGLADGHIQYF. The CDR3 bases are TGTGCCAGCAGCCAGGGACTAGCTGACGGGCACATTCAGTACTTC.

At least ten counts were recorded for this clonotype. The chain employs TRBV9 and TRBJ2-1; TRBD2 agrees at 9 bases. The CDR3 totals 15 residues. V was pared by 1 base and J by 6 bases, with 5 bases of the junction left unmatched. Germline V CDR1 and CDR2: SGDLS, YYNGEE. CDR3: CASSVTAGGFNEQFF. In DNA, the CDR3 is TGTGCCAGCAGCGTAACGGCGGGGGGGTTCAATGAGCAGTTCTTC.

At least ten counts were recorded for this clonotype. This chain connects TRBV6-4 to TRBJ2-2; 7 positions match TRBD1. Per germline, CDR1 MRHNA and CDR2 SNTAGT. The V segment lost 5 bases and the J segment 4 bases; nucleotides outside the gene matches: 4. This CDR3 spans 14 amino acids. CDR3 DNA: TGTGCCAGCAGTCAGGGACAGCTCACCGGGGAGCTGTTTTTT. Translated, it gives CASSQGQLTGELFF.

This clonotype came up a few times. The chain is built from TRBV9 and TRBJ2-7; TRBD1 agrees at 11 bases. CDR3 length: 17 amino acids. CDR1 SGDLS and CDR2 YYNGEE come from the germline V gene. V was clipped by 3 bases and J by 3 bases; unmatched bases: 11. CDR3 loop: CASSARDRGSSYYEQYF. CDR3 coding DNA: TGTGCCAGCAGCGCGCGGGACAGGGGGTCTTCCTACTACGAGCAGTACTTC.

With regard to this clonotype: Possible read error: a much larger clone is one base away. This chain connects TRBV6-1 to TRBJ1-2, with D unclear. V lost 1 base, J lost 7 bases, and 13 bases lay in between. CDR1 and CDR2 from the germline V gene are MNHNS and SASEGT. This CDR3 region has 14 residues. Written as DNA, the CDR3 is TGTGCCAGCAGTGAAGGCACGCCAACCTCTGGCTACACCTTC. Encoded protein: CASSEGTPTSGYTF.

This clonotype occurred many times. The chain carries TRBV7-6 and TRBJ1-1, with D possibly matching TRBD1 (6 bases). The CDR3 extends over 16 amino acids. Trimming shortened V by 1 base and J by 2 bases, and 14 bases separated the two germline ends. The V gene's germline CDR1 is SGHVS and CDR2 FNYEAQ. The CDR3 is CASSLVGGHLNTEAFF. The CDR3 DNA reads TGTGCCAGCAGCTTAGTCGGGGGCCACCTTAACACTGAAGCTTTCTTT.

The chain combines TRBV7-2 with TRBJ1-6, with 9 nucleotides matching TRBD1. Trimming at V came to 1 base and at J to 5 bases, leaving 3 bases not matched to a gene. The CDR3 is 16 residues long. Germline CDR1 reads SGHTA; CDR2 reads FQGNSA. CDR3 sequence reads: CASSLGWTGDNSPLHF. The CDR3 region has the DNA TGTGCCAGCAGCTTAGGCTGGACAGGGGATAATTCACCCCTCCACTTT.

This clonotype was recorded at least ten times. This chain connects TRBV7-2 to TRBJ1-6, with 7 bases lining up with TRBD1. Germline CDR1 is SGHTA and CDR2 is FQGNSA. Trimming removed 5 bases from V and 7 bases from J; junction bases left unmatched: 11. This CDR3 contains 16 residues. For the CDR3, the DNA is TGTGCCAGCAGCATCCGGACAGGCAGGCTCAATTCACCCCTCCACTTT. Its translation: CASSIRTGRLNSPLHF.

This clonotype was seen ten or more times. The chain combines TRBV5-1 with TRBJ2-3, with 10 bases that match TRBD2. This CDR3 spans 14 amino acids. Unmatched junction bases numbered 4, after V lost 4 bases and J lost 5 bases. The V gene's germline CDR1 is SGHRS and CDR2 YFSETQ. The CDR3 spells CASSIRTSGDTQYF. In DNA form, the CDR3 reads TGCGCCAGCAGCATTCGGACTAGCGGAGATACGCAGTATTTT.

This clonotype was seen at least ten times. The chain links TRBV5-1 to TRBJ2-6; D is undetermined. Germline lookup yields CDR1 SGHRS and CDR2 YFSETQ. This CDR3 has 17 residues. The V and J ends lost 1 base and 0 bases respectively, with 11 bases between them. For the CDR3, the DNA is TGCGCCAGCAGCTTGCTTGGGCAGACCTCTGGGGCCAACGTCCTGACTTTC. Residues: CASSLLGQTSGANVLTF.

J is TRBJ2-3 and V is TRBV12-3 or TRBV12-4, with 12 bases that match TRBD2. The CDR3 sequence is 17 residues long. The J segment lost 1 base and the V segment lost 6 bases, leaving 8 bases of the junction unmatched. The CDR3 nucleotides are TGTGCCAGCAGATCTTCTAGCGGGGGGGTGGGCACAGATACGCAGTATTTT. It translates to CASRSSSGGVGTDTQYF.

This clonotype occurred many times. This chain links TRBV7-2 with TRBJ2-7; D might be TRBD1 (7 bases). V gave up 8 bases and J gave up 5 bases, with 22 bases separating them. The CDR3 is 15 residues long. CDR1 and CDR2 (germline): SGHTA, FQGNSA. CDR3 coding DNA: TGTGCCAGCGAACCTAACCCGACAGGGAGGAACGAGCAGTACGTC. Translation gives CASEPNPTGRNEQYV.

This clonotype was counted at least ten times. This chain links TRBV20-1 with TRBJ1-5; no reliable D call. Germline CDR1 DFQATT, CDR2 SNEGSKA (reference sequence). Trimming stripped 0 bases from V and 6 bases from J, with 15 bases between. The CDR3 has 15 residues. DNA for the CDR3: TGCAGTGCTAGAGATCGAACGGCCTCCTTTCAGCCCCAGCATTTT. Its protein is CSARDRTASFQPQHF.

At least ten counts were recorded for this clonotype. The chain recombines TRBV5-1 with TRBJ2-3; D gene unclear. The CDR3 totals 14 residues. From germline, CDR1 is SGHRS and CDR2 YFSETQ. V gave up 6 bases and J gave up 0 bases, with 11 bases separating them. The CDR3 coding sequence is TGCGCCAGCAAGGCGGCAGCTAGCACAGATACGCAGTATTTT. This encodes CASKAAASTDTQYF.